This T cell receptor (beta chain) was sequenced during a study of blood T cell repertoires in COVID-19. Everyone who took part was roughly 18 to 89 years old, and they came from about 23 US areas. Participants reported their clinical history, and cohort assignment relied on those reports. Either two negative PCRs, clearance, or symptom resolution qualified Cohort 3 donors as recovered. V was pared by 6 bases and J by 2 bases, with 16 bases between. The CDR3 runs 15 residues. Per the germline V gene, CDR1 is MNHNY and CDR2 is SVGAGI (reference sequence). In the original analysis: For nucleated cells, counts were estimated from reference gene primer amplification. This table comes from immunoSEQ multiplex PCR, and its TCRdb copy is limited to in-frame clones, with some not included. The DNA was the basis for D and trimming; V, J and clone size are from that table. Of a few hundred thousand clones in the sample, 75% to 90% were seen once.

Sequences were obtained from PBMCs or T cells enriched from blood (not recorded which). This clonotype originated in a woman aged 30 to 39 who had recovered from COVID-19. The chain is built from TRBV6-6 and TRBJ1-2; D is unresolved. The chain's CDR3 is CASSPLQRGNYGYTF. The CDR3 DNA follows: TGTGCCAGCAGCCCCCTTCAGCGAGGGAACTATGGCTACACCTTC.